Below are 15 T cell receptor beta chains sequenced from a single sample in a study of blood T cell repertoires in COVID-19. Libraries were prepared by immunoSEQ multiplex PCR; TCRdb keeps only in-frame clonotypes and omits some of them. The sample has tens of thousands of clones; 75% to 95% are singletons. Input material: peripheral blood. These receptors all come from a man in his sixties with acute or convalescent COVID-19.

The V call is TRBV5-1, the J call TRBJ2-1, with 11 bases identical to TRBD2. The germline V gene has CDR1 SGHRS and CDR2 YFSETQ. The V gene end was trimmed by 4 bases and the J gene end by 4 bases; junction bases not matched to a gene: 4. This CDR3 is built from 15 residues. CDR3 sequence reads: CASSRTSGFYNEQFF. The CDR3 DNA follows: TGCGCCAGCAGCCGGACTAGCGGGTTTTACAATGAGCAGTTCTTC.

The chain has TRBV30 and TRBJ1-1; 7 bases line up with TRBD1. Germline V gene lookup returns CDR1 GTSNPN and CDR2 SVGIG (reference sequence). The CDR3 spans 14 residues. Trimming removed 2 bases from V and 1 base from J; junction bases left unmatched: 4. CDR3 amino acids: CAWSLGQTNTEAFF. CDR3 DNA sequence: TGTGCCTGGAGTTTGGGACAGACGAACACTGAAGCTTTCTTT.

This clone was found once. In DNA, the CDR3 is TGTGCCAGCAGGACCGGGGTCGGGAGAGAAAAACTGTTTTTT. It is translated as CASRTGVGREKLFF. The chain links TRBV6-5 to TRBJ1-4; no firm D call. CDR3 length equals 14 residues. Germline V gene sequence: CDR1 MNHEY, CDR2 SVGAGI. V was trimmed by 6 bases and J by 8 bases, leaving 16 bases between them.

The J gene is TRBJ2-7, the V gene TRBV13, with 10 bases identical to TRBD2. CDR3 length equals 15 residues. V shed 3 bases, J shed 0 bases, and the junction held 2 bases outside the gene matches. Germline CDR1 PRHDT, CDR2 FYEKMQ (reference sequence). CDR3 bases: TGTGCCAGCAGCTTTTCTAGCGGGAGCTCCTACGAGCAGTACTTC. Residues: CASSFSSGSSYEQYF.

The V call is TRBV7-2, the J call TRBJ2-5; TRBD1 aligns across 7 bases. Germline CDR1 and CDR2: SGHTA and FQGNSA. Losses at the gene ends were 5 bases for V and 4 bases for J; bases not matched to a gene: 7. The CDR3 contains 14 residues. Here the CDR3 DNA reads TGTGCCAGCAGCCCCCCGACAGGGTTAGAGACCCAGTACTTC. Protein sequence: CASSPPTGLETQYF. The full variable domain, completed using reference TRBV7-2 and TRBJ2-5, is GAGVSQSPSNKVTEKGKDVELRCDPISGHTALYWYRQSLGQGLEFLIYFQGNSAPDKSGLPSDRFSAERTGGSVSTLTIQRTQQEDSAVYLCASSPPTGLETQYFGPGTRLLVL.

This clone appeared a few times. The chain employs TRBV15 and TRBJ2-7, with D perhaps TRBD1 (6 bases). Trimming took 1 base from V and 3 from J, leaving 10 bases between them. This CDR3 contains 14 residues. The germline V gene encodes CDR1 LNHNV and CDR2 YYDKDF (reference sequence). The CDR3 DNA sequence: TGTGCCACCAGCAGAGGACAGGACCTCTACGAGCAGTACTTC. Encoded protein: CATSRGQDLYEQYF.

The genes are TRBV3-1 (or the pseudogene TRBV3-2) and TRBJ2-1; 12 positions agree with TRBD2. Per germline, CDR1 LGHDT and CDR2 YNNKEL (reference sequence). The trim removed 1 base at V and 0 bases at J, leaving 4 bases unmatched. This CDR3 region has 18 residues. The CDR3 coding sequence is TGTGCCAGCAGCCAAGGGGGGACTAGCGGGTACTCCTACAATGAGCAGTTCTTC. It encodes CASSQGGTSGYSYNEQFF.

The chain uses TRBV7-8 and TRBJ2-3, with 9 bases that match TRBD2. V trimming: 1 base; J trimming: 4 bases; junction bases outside the gene matches: 6. Germline-derived CDR1 and CDR2 are SGHVS and FQNEAQ. This CDR3 is 16 amino acids long. CDR3 loop: CASSLVTSGFPDTQYF. The DNA of the CDR3 is TGTGCCAGCAGCTTAGTGACTAGCGGTTTCCCAGATACGCAGTATTTT.

The J gene is TRBJ2-1, the V gene TRBV19; D is possibly TRBD2 (7 bases). CDR3 size: 16 residues. Trimming left V 7 bases short and J 8 bases short, with 24 bases between. From germline, CDR1 is LNHDA and CDR2 SQIVND (reference sequence). CDR3: CASNMGGAGVSDEQFF. CDR3 nucleotide sequence: TGTGCCAGTAACATGGGGGGGGCAGGAGTTTCTGATGAGCAGTTCTTC.

V usage is TRBV27 and J usage is TRBJ2-1; 10 bases are a match to TRBD2. CDR1 MNHEY and CDR2 SMNVEV come from the germline V gene (reference sequence). V shed 4 bases, J shed 3 bases, and the junction held 21 bases outside the gene matches. The length of the CDR3 is 21 residues. The CDR3: CASSSGGASGSFVGRYNEQFF. The CDR3 DNA follows: TGTGCCAGCAGTTCGGGGGGGGCTAGCGGGAGTTTTGTGGGCCGCTACAATGAGCAGTTCTTC.

This chain uses TRBV7-2 with TRBJ1-1, with 8 positions matching TRBD1. In germline, CDR1 is SGHTA, CDR2 FQGNSA. This CDR3 spans 15 amino acids. With V trimmed by 6 bases and J by 0 bases, 6 bases remained unmatched. CDR3 sequence (DNA): TGTGCCAGCAGAAGACAGGGGAGCCTGAACACTGAAGCTTTCTTT. It is translated as CASRRQGSLNTEAFF.

This clone was counted only a few times. This chain uses TRBV6-2 or TRBV6-3 with TRBJ1-1, with D maybe TRBD1 (6 bases). V lost 6 bases and J 1 base, leaving 15 bases between the germline ends. CDR3 length: 15 residues. Looked up from germline, CDR1 is MNHEY and CDR2 is SVGEGT. CDR3 sequence (DNA): TGTGCCAGCAGCCCCACCCAGGGGAGGAACACTGAAGCTTTCTTT. It encodes CASSPTQGRNTEAFF.

Comment on this clone: One end of the junction does not line up with germline, which may come from a read error. V is TRBV7-7 and J is TRBJ2-5, with D maybe TRBD2 (7 bases). The germline CDR1 and CDR2 sequences are SSHAT and FNYEAQ (reference sequence). This CDR3 region has 16 residues. The CDR3, as DNA: TGTGCTAGCAGCCCGGGGGGCCAGTCGTACCAAGAGACCCAGTACTTC. This sequence encodes CASSPGGQSYQETQYF.

This clone was picked up a small number of times. V usage is TRBV6-7 and J usage is TRBJ1-3, with 9 bases that match TRBD1. TRBV6-7 is treated as an ORF (open reading frame) with a function not yet certain. The length of the CDR3 is 16 residues. With V trimmed by 6 bases and J by 0 bases, 6 bases remained unmatched. This CDR3 is CASSPGQGSSGNTIYF. The CDR3 DNA is TGTGCCAGCAGCCCCGGACAGGGGAGCTCTGGAAACACCATATATTTT.

The chain links TRBV6-2 or TRBV6-3 to TRBJ1-1; 10 positions agree with TRBD1. CDR3 length: 18 residues. Germline V gene lookup returns CDR1 MNHEY and CDR2 SVGEGT. V lost 6 bases and J lost 4; bases outside the gene matches: 17. The CDR3 spells CASSTARDRGASGTEAFF. The DNA of the CDR3 is TGTGCCAGCAGCACCGCCCGGGACAGGGGTGCGTCAGGCACTGAAGCTTTCTTT.